The T cell receptor (beta chain) under discussion was sequenced for a study of blood T cell repertoires in COVID-19. Looked up from germline, CDR1 is SGHRS and CDR2 is YFSETQ. Deletions cut 0 bases from V and 4 bases from J, with 13 bases between. This CDR3 is 15 amino acids long. Generated by immunoSEQ multiplex PCR, the TCRdb table keeps only in-frame clones and is missing some. The sample lists about 160,000 clones, 90% occurring once. The clonotype was recovered from a man aged 60 to 75 with active or convalescent COVID-19. The sample consisted of peripheral blood. The rearrangement links TRBV5-1 to TRBJ1-2; a weak D match, TRBD1 (6 bases). CDR3 in amino acids: CASSLAARGVYGYTF. CDR3 nucleotide sequence: TGCGCCAGCAGCTTGGCCGCCAGGGGAGTCTATGGCTACACCTTC.